This T cell receptor beta chain was captured in a study of T cell responses to AZD1222 COVID-19 vaccine. Study-wide points: Receipt of two AZD1222 doses was followed by a rise in Spike-specific TCR breadth and depth.

The assay was immunoSEQ multiplex PCR, and TCRdb's table has in-frame clones only and misses some. The profile shows fewer than 120,000 clones, 80% to 95% of them singletons. Remarks on this clone: What it binds is unknown.

In germline, CDR1 is SGHRS, CDR2 YFSETQ. The CDR3 loop spans 17 amino acids. The V gene lost 4 bases and the J gene lost 4 bases, with 18 bases spanning the gap. This specimen was peripheral blood, taken 28 days after the second AZD1222 dose. This TCR came from an adult who received the AZD1222 COVID-19 vaccine. V and J are TRBV5-1 and TRBJ1-6, with D unresolved. Here the CDR3 reads CASSGERRTDYNSPLHF. The CDR3 bases are TGCGCCAGCAGCGGGGAGAGACGGACGGATTATAATTCACCCCTCCACTTT.